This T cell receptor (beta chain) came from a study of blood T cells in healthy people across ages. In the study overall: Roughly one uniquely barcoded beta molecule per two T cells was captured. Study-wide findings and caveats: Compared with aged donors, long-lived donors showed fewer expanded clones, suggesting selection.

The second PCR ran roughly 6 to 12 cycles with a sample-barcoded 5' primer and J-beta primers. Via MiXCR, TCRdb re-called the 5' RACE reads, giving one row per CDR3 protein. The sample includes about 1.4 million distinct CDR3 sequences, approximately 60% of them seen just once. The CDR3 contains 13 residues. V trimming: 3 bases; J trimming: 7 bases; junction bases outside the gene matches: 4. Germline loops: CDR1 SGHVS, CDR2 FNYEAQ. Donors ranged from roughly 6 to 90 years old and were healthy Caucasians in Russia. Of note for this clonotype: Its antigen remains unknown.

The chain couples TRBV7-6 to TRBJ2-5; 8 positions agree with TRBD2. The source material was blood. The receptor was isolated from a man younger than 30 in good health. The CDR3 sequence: CASSFTREATQYF. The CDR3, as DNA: TGTGCCAGCAGCTTTACGCGGGAGGCGACCCAGTACTTC.